These 2 T cell receptor beta chains share one sample of origin, sequenced in a study of shared clonotypes between healthy human individuals (dated by TCRdb to the early 2020s). Library preparation employed the immunoSEQ multiplex PCR assay. TCRdb obtained this table from immuneACCESS and retained in-frame rearrangements with V and J assigned. These tables miss some clones; where compared with another copy, unresolved V genes account for less than half of the shortfall, and the remainder is unexplained. This sample lists around 940,000 clones; around three quarters were detected once. Approximately 1.5% of the sample is taken by the ten largest. Material for sequencing was memory CD4+ T cells sorted from blood. The cell subset or site tag for this specimen amounts to: CD45RA-negative fraction. All receptors derive from a man aged 18-30 years in good health.

The V call is TRBV2, the J call TRBJ1-3, with 7 bases that match TRBD1. The junction had 4 bases not matched to a gene; V was cut back by 5 bases and J by 0 bases. The CDR3 spans 15 residues. Germline V gives CDR1 SNHLY, CDR2 FYNNEI. The CDR3 here is CASSLSGGSGNTIYF. For the CDR3, the DNA is TGTGCCAGCAGTTTATCAGGGGGCTCTGGAAACACCATATATTTT.

The genes are TRBV5-8 and TRBJ2-7; D gene ambiguous. Germline CDR1 reads SGHTS; CDR2 reads YDEGEE. The length of the CDR3 is 12 residues. V lost 2 bases and J 9 bases, leaving 12 bases between the germline ends. The CDR3 loop reads CASSFGDLWQYF. CDR3 nucleotide sequence: TGTGCCAGCAGCTTTGGAGACCTATGGCAGTACTTC.